The 2 T cell receptor beta chains in this list originate from one sample, sequenced in a study of regulatory T cells in long-lasting Graves disease (dated by TCRdb to about 2021). Explained via the paper, the time point label denotes: persistent/refractory GD, antithyroid drugs over 5 years with positive TRAb. For both TCR sequencing and RNA sequencing, RNA was extracted from PBMCs in TRIzol. The method was multiplex PCR. Instrument used: Illumina HiSeq 4000. TCR beta libraries were built with iRepertoire HTBI primers and Arm-PCR amplification of CDR3 regions. The raw public data were reprocessed by TCRdb itself: fastp quality trimming at Q25, MiXCR clonotype calling, in-frame beta chains only. For every CDR3 protein sequence, its rows merge into one entry that carries the most common genes and DNA. A total of 430,000 or so distinct CDR3 sequences appear in this sample, 21% of them only once. More than 13% of the sample comes from the top ten.

Here the sequenced sample was peripheral blood mononuclear cells (PBMCs), taken when the disease was refractory, from a patient treated with antithyroid drugs. Every receptor here comes from a female donor with Graves disease.

The V and J genes are TRBV3-1 and TRBJ2-5; no reliable D call. V was clipped by 3 bases and J by 4 bases, with 12 bases between them. CDR3 length: 14 amino acids. CDR1 is LGHDT, CDR2 YNNKEL, per germline (reference sequence). In nucleotides, the CDR3 is TGTGCCAGCAGCCACGGCCTAACCCCAGAGACCCAGTACTTC. Residues: CASSHGLTPETQYF.

This chain joins TRBV19 and TRBJ2-6; 11 bases align to TRBD1. Germline V gene data show CDR1 as LNHDA and CDR2 as SQIVND (reference sequence). After removal of 6 bases from V and 4 bases from J, the junction contained 5 bases not matched to a gene. The CDR3 length is 16 residues. DNA for the CDR3: TGTGCCAGTAGCGGACAGGGGGCAACAGGGGCCAACGTCCTGACTTTC. It codes for CASSGQGATGANVLTF. The full variable domain, its missing parts supplied by reference TRBV19 and TRBJ2-6, is DGGITQSPKYLFRKEGQNVTLSCEQNLNHDAMYWYRQDPGQGLRLIYYSQIVNDFQKGDIAEGYSVSREKKESFPLTVTSAQKNPTAFYLCASSGQGATGANVLTFGAGSRLTVL.